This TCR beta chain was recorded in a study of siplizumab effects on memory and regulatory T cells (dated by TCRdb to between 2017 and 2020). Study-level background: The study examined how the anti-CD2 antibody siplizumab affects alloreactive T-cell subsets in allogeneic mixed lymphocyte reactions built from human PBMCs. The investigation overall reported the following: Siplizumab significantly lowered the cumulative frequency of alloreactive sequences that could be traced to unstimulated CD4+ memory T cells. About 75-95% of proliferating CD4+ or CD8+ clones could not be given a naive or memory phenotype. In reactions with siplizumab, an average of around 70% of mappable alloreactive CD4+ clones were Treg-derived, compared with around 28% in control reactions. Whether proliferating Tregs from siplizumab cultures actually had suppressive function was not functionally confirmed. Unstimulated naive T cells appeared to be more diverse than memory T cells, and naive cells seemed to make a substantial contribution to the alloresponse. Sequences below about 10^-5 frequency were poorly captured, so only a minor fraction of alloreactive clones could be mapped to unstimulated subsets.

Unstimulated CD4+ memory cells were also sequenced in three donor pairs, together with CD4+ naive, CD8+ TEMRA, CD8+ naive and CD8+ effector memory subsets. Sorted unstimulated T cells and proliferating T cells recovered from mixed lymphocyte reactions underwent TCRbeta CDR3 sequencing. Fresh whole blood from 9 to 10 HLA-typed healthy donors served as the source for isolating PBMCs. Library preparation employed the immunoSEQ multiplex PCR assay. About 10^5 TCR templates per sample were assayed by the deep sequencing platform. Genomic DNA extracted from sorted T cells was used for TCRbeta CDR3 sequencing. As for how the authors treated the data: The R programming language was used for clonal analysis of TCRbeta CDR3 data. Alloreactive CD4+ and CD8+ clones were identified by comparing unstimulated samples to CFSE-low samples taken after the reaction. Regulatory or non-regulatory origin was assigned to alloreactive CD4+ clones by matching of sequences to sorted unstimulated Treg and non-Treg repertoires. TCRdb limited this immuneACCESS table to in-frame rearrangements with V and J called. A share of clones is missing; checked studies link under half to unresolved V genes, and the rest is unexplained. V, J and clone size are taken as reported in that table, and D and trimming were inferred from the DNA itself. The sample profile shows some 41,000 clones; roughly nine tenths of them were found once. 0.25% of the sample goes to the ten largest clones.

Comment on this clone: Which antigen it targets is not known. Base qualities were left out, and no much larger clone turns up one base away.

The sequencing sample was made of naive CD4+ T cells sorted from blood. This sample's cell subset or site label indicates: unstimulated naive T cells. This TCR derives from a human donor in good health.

The CDR3 reads CASSGNSGNTEAFF. The nucleotide sequence reads as follows: TGTGCCAGCTCAGGCAACAGTGGGAACACTGAAGCTTTCTTT. The V and J segments used are TRBV18 and TRBJ1-1, with an unclear D gene assignment. The V end loses 5 bases and the J end loses 1 base, and a stretch of 11 bases separates them. The CDR3 starts with the cysteine, ends with the phenylalanine, and has 14 residues. The entry retains the CDR3 DNA only, 42 bases that are in frame from base 1. Taken from the germline V gene, the CDR1 and CDR2 loops are KGHSH and LQKENI.